Listed here are 25 T cell receptor beta chains from one sample, sequenced in a study of CD4+ T cells in melanoma. Assay used: immunoSEQ multiplex PCR; TCRdb lists only in-frame clones, some missing. The sample lists 13,000 or so clones; around 68% were seen once. The sample taken for sequencing was cells from a culture (not recorded whether cultured in vitro). The receptors stem from a human donor with melanoma.

J is TRBJ2-7 and V is TRBV30; 11 bases map to TRBD1. CDR1 is GTSNPN and CDR2 is SVGIG in the germline V gene (reference sequence). The CDR3 is 14 amino acids. With V trimmed by 3 bases and J by 2 bases, 3 bases remained unmatched. CDR3: CAWRGQGVAYEQYF. The DNA for the CDR3 is TGTGCCTGGAGGGGACAGGGGGTAGCCTACGAGCAGTACTTC.

This clone occurred a few times. The rearrangement joins TRBV9 to TRBJ1-1; D ambiguous. The length of the CDR3 is 14 residues. Deletions cut 0 bases from V and 1 base from J, with 7 bases between. Germline-derived CDR1 and CDR2 are SGDLS and YYNGEE. This chain's CDR3 is CASSVARTNTEAFF. Here the CDR3 DNA reads TGTGCCAGCAGCGTAGCTAGAACGAACACTGAAGCTTTCTTT.

The chain has TRBV6-5 and TRBJ2-7; D assignment may be TRBD1 or TRBD2 (6 bases each). CDR3 length: 15 amino acids. Germline V gene sequence: CDR1 MNHEY, CDR2 SVGAGI. The V gene lost 2 bases and the J gene lost 3 bases, with 14 bases spanning the gap. The CDR3 DNA follows: TGTGCCAGCAGTTACGGCGGAGGGGGATTCTACGAGCAGTACTTC. Protein product: CASSYGGGGFYEQYF.

This chain connects TRBV6-5 to TRBJ1-1; D is perhaps TRBD1 (6 bases). The ends were cut back, 6 bases at V and 1 base at J, with 15 bases in the middle. The V gene's germline CDR1 is MNHEY and CDR2 SVGAGI. The CDR3 loop spans 15 amino acids. The chain's CDR3 is CASSQGGGWNTEAFF. As DNA, the CDR3 is TGTGCCAGCAGCCAAGGGGGGGGATGGAACACTGAAGCTTTCTTT.

The V gene is TRBV6-6, the J gene TRBJ1-2; D is undetermined. Germline-derived CDR1 and CDR2 are MNHNY and SVGAGI (reference sequence). V was clipped by 6 bases and J by 0 bases, with 17 bases between them. This CDR3 contains 16 residues. The CDR3 sequence is CASSLLPAATNYGYTF. The DNA for the CDR3 is TGTGCCAGCAGCCTACTTCCGGCGGCTACTAACTATGGCTACACCTTC.

The genes are TRBV27 and TRBJ2-3; D is perhaps TRBD2 (6 bases). Between the trimmed V and J ends, which lost 6 bases and 1 base, there was a span of 11 bases. Germline assignment: CDR1 MNHEY and CDR2 SMNVEV (reference sequence). This CDR3 spans 14 amino acids. The CDR3 is CASRIKRGTDTQYF. CDR3 DNA: TGTGCCAGCAGGATTAAGCGGGGCACAGATACGCAGTATTTT.

This chain joins TRBV28 and TRBJ1-2; perhaps TRBD1 as D (6 bases). Trimming shortened V by 3 bases and J by 6 bases, and 11 bases separated the two germline ends. This CDR3 spans 13 amino acids. The germline V gene has CDR1 MDHEN and CDR2 SYDVKM. CDR3 DNA: TGTGCCAGCAGTTTTATGACAGGTGATGGCTACACCTTC. It specifies CASSFMTGDGYTF.

This clone was recorded only once. V gene TRBV4-1 combines with J gene TRBJ2-1; 8 bases agree with TRBD1. V was pared by 4 bases and J by 5 bases, with 10 bases of the junction left unmatched. Germline CDR1 and CDR2: MGHRA and YSYEKL. This CDR3 comprises 16 residues. The CDR3 DNA reads as TGCGCCAGCAGCCTCGCCGGGACAGGAAGAGACAATGAGCAGTTCTTC. The encoded protein is CASSLAGTGRDNEQFF.

CDR3 loop: CASTHREGNTGELFF. Here the CDR3 DNA reads TGTGCCAGCACCCACCGAGAGGGAAACACCGGGGAGCTGTTTTTT. The chain has TRBV7-9 and TRBJ2-2, with a tentative D call TRBD2 (5 bases). CDR1 and CDR2 from the germline V gene are SEHNR and FQNEAQ (reference sequence). The V gene lost 7 bases and the J gene lost 2 bases, with 14 bases spanning the gap. The CDR3 totals 15 residues.

This rearrangement joins TRBV2 to TRBJ2-3; 9 nucleotides line up with TRBD1. The CDR3 contains 16 residues. V dropped 6 bases and J dropped 2; count of bases not matched to a gene: 9. Germline V lookup: CDR1 SNHLY, CDR2 FYNNEI. The DNA of the CDR3 is TGTGCCAGCAGAGGGAGTAGGACAGGGGCCACAGATACGCAGTATTTT. Its protein is CASRGSRTGATDTQYF.

The rearrangement joins TRBV6-1 to TRBJ2-3; unclear D gene. The germline V and J ends were trimmed by 1 base and 8 bases, with 7 bases remaining between them. Germline V gene data show CDR1 as MNHNS and CDR2 as SASEGT. The CDR3 totals 12 residues. The CDR3 sequence: CASSEEPPTQYF. The CDR3 DNA sequence: TGTGCCAGCAGTGAAGAGCCCCCTACGCAGTATTTT.

DNA for the CDR3: TGTGCCAGCAGCCGTGAACGACAGTTCTACAATGAGCAGTTCTTC. Amino acid sequence: CASSRERQFYNEQFF. The J gene is TRBJ2-1, the V gene TRBV7-8; the D gene is possibly TRBD1 (5 bases). CDR1 and CDR2 from the germline V gene are SGHVS and FQNEAQ. Trimming stripped 5 bases from V and 3 bases from J, with 14 bases between. CDR3 length equals 15 residues.

About this clone: This same CDR3 is encoded by further DNA sequences in the sample. The chain combines TRBV5-4 with TRBJ1-2, with a possible D match to TRBD1 (5 bases). Germline assignment: CDR1 SGHNT and CDR2 YYREEE (reference sequence). Trimming stripped 1 base from V and 1 base from J, with 11 bases between. CDR3 size: 15 residues. Here the CDR3 reads CASSLPGKRNYGYTF. CDR3 nucleotide sequence: TGTGCCAGCAGCTTGCCAGGGAAGCGTAACTATGGCTACACCTTC.

The chain uses TRBV6-5 and TRBJ2-7; unclear D gene. The germline V gene encodes CDR1 MNHEY and CDR2 SVGAGI. The CDR3 is 13 amino acids. The ends were cut back, 0 bases at V and 1 base at J, with 4 bases in the middle. CDR3 protein: CASSYSRSYEQYF. CDR3 sequence (DNA): TGTGCCAGCAGTTACTCCCGTTCCTACGAGCAGTACTTC.

This clone was counted a single time. CDR3 loop: CASGQRTGASDEQYF. In DNA form, the CDR3 reads TGTGCTAGTGGCCAGAGAACAGGGGCCAGCGACGAGCAGTACTTC. The V call is TRBV12-5, the J call TRBJ2-7, with TRBD1 matching over 7 bases. The CDR3 spans 15 residues. Losses at the gene ends were 6 bases for V and 5 bases for J; bases not matched to a gene: 13. Germline V gene lookup returns CDR1 LGHNT and CDR2 FRNRAP.

This chain uses TRBV7-3 with TRBJ1-1; 9 bases map to TRBD1. The germline gives CDR1 SGHTA, CDR2 FQGTGA. V shed 5 bases, J shed 6 bases, and the junction held 13 bases outside the gene matches. The CDR3 contains 16 residues. In DNA form, the CDR3 reads TGTGCCAGCAGCCCCCTGACAGGGGGTCAAGGCTCTGAAGCTTTCTTT. Its protein is CASSPLTGGQGSEAFF.

The V gene is TRBV7-9, the J gene TRBJ2-4; 10 nucleotides align to TRBD1. J was trimmed by 1 base and V by 5 bases; bases with no gene match: 8. Germline-derived CDR1 and CDR2 are SEHNR and FQNEAQ (reference sequence). The CDR3 spans 17 residues. CDR3 sequence: CASSHAPGQGAKNIQYF. CDR3 sequence (DNA): TGTGCCAGCAGCCACGCTCCGGGACAGGGGGCCAAAAACATTCAGTACTTC.

This clone has more than one count but fewer than ten. The rearrangement uses TRBV2 and TRBJ1-1, with D unclear. V was trimmed by 8 bases and J by 4 bases, leaving 8 bases between them. The CDR3 runs 11 residues. Germline CDR1 is SNHLY and CDR2 is FYNNEI. This chain's CDR3 is CASGRATEAFF. CDR3 in DNA: TGTGCCAGCGGTAGGGCCACTGAAGCTTTCTTT.

The chain links TRBV27 to TRBJ2-5, with TRBD2 identical over 9 bases. This CDR3 has 15 amino acids. V dropped 7 bases and J dropped 5; count of bases not matched to a gene: 11. Germline V lookup: CDR1 MNHEY, CDR2 SMNVEV (reference sequence). The chain's CDR3 is CASNRVAGAVETQYF. CDR3 sequence (DNA): TGTGCCAGCAATCGTGTAGCGGGGGCGGTCGAGACCCAGTACTTC.

The rearrangement links TRBV6-6 to TRBJ1-2; 7 bases fit TRBD1. Germline loops: CDR1 MNHNY, CDR2 SVGAGI (reference sequence). V lost 6 bases, J lost 8 bases, and 6 bases stayed unmatched. This CDR3 contains 12 residues. The CDR3: CASSHTGVGYTF. The CDR3 nucleotides are TGTGCCAGCAGCCACACAGGGGTCGGCTACACCTTC.

This chain links TRBV5-6 with TRBJ1-2; 7 nucleotides match TRBD1. This CDR3 is built from 16 residues. The germline V gene encodes CDR1 SGHDT and CDR2 YYEEEE. With V trimmed by 4 bases and J by 7 bases, 16 bases remained unmatched. This CDR3 reads CASSLRGPSLSVGYTF. In DNA, the CDR3 is TGTGCCAGCAGCCTTAGGGGGCCCTCGTTATCCGTTGGCTACACCTTC.

This clone was found once. V is TRBV30 and J is TRBJ1-3; D gene ambiguous. The CDR3 length is 15 residues. With 2 bases removed from V and 0 bases from J, the gap between germline ends came to 11 bases. Germline assignment: CDR1 GTSNPN and CDR2 SVGIG (reference sequence). CDR3 DNA sequence: TGTGCCTGGAGTCCAGGCCCGTCCTCTGGAAACACCATATATTTT. Translation: CAWSPGPSSGNTIYF.

This rearrangement joins TRBV4-2 to TRBJ2-3; 11 bases are shared with TRBD2. The V and J ends lost 0 bases and 1 base, in that order; junction bases with no gene match: 0. The CDR3 totals 16 residues. In germline, CDR1 is LGHNA, CDR2 YNFKEQ. The CDR3 region is CASSQDSGGGTDTQYF. The CDR3 DNA reads as TGTGCCAGCAGCCAAGATAGCGGGGGGGGCACAGATACGCAGTATTTT.

This sequence joins TRBV6-5 and TRBJ1-2, with D possibly being TRBD1 (5 bases). Germline lookup yields CDR1 MNHEY and CDR2 SVGAGI. CDR3 length: 13 amino acids. The V and J ends lost 2 bases and 4 bases respectively, with 8 bases between them. CDR3 protein: CASSYGRAYGYTF. The CDR3 region has the DNA TGTGCCAGCAGTTACGGCAGGGCCTATGGCTACACCTTC.

V gene TRBV5-1 combines with J gene TRBJ2-2; 8 bases are a match to TRBD1. There are 15 residues in the CDR3. With 3 bases clipped from V and 1 base from J, the junction kept 2 bases outside the gene matches. Germline CDR1 is SGHRS and CDR2 is YFSETQ. The CDR3 here is CASSWTGLNTGELFF. In DNA form, the CDR3 reads TGCGCCAGCAGCTGGACAGGGCTGAACACCGGGGAGCTGTTTTTT.